This T cell receptor beta chain was sequenced during a study of blood T cell repertoires in COVID-19. As for the study in general: Some COVID-19 samples were acute and others convalescent; all came from the United States, Italy and Spain.

As handled by the study authors: Amplification from reference gene primers served as the basis for estimated nucleated cell counts. TCRdb's table, derived via immunoSEQ multiplex PCR, lists solely in-frame clones and lacks some. The V and J calls and clone size were taken over from that table, and D and trimming were inferred from the DNA. The sample has some 130,000 clones, more than 85% seen once. The germline CDR1 and CDR2 sequences are KGHDR and SFDVKD. Trimming took 5 bases from V and 5 from J, leaving 17 bases between them. This CDR3 is built from 15 residues. The sequence derives from a man aged 55 to 70 with active or convalescent COVID-19. The genes are TRBV24-1 and TRBJ1-1; the D gene is possibly TRBD1 (6 bases). Material for sequencing was peripheral blood. CDR3 protein: CATSGAGAQGTEAFF. The CDR3 DNA is TGTGCCACCAGTGGTGCAGGGGCCCAGGGTACTGAAGCTTTCTTT.